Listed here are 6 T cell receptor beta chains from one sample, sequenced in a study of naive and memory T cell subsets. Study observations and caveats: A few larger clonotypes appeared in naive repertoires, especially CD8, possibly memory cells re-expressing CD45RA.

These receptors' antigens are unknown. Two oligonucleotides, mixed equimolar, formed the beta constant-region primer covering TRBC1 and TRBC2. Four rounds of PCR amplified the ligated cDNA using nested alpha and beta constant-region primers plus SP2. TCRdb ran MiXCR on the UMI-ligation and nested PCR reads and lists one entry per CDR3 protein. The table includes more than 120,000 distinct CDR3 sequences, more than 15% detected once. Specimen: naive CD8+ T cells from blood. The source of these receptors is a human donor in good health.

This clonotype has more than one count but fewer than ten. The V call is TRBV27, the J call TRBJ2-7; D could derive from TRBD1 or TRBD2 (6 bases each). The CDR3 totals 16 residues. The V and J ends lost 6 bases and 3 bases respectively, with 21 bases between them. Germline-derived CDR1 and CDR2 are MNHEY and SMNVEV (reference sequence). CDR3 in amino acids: CASSYGPSGEDYEQYF. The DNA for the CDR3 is TGTGCCAGCAGCTACGGACCCTCAGGGGAGGACTACGAGCAGTACTTC.

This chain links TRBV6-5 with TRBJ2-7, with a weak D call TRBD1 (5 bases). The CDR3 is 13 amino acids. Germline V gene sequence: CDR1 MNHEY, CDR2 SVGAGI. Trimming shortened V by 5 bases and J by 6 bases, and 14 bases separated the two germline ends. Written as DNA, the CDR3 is TGTGCCAGCAGTACTGGACACTTGGGCGAGCAGTACTTC. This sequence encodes CASSTGHLGEQYF.

The CDR3 DNA reads TGTGCCAGCAGCTTAGTGGGAGAGGAAACAGATACGCAGTATTTT. Protein: CASSLVGEETDTQYF. The chain has TRBV7-9 and TRBJ2-3, with D possibly being TRBD2 (5 bases). V dropped 1 base and J dropped 3 bases, with 11 bases sitting between them. CDR1 is SEHNR, CDR2 FQNEAQ, per germline (reference sequence). This CDR3 region has 15 residues.

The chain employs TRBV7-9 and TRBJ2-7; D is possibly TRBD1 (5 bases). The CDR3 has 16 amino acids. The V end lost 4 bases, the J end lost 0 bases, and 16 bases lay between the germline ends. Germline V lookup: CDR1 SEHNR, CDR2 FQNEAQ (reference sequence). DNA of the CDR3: TGTGCCAGCAGCTCTTTGACAGACCTAAACTCCTACGAGCAGTACTTC. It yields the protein CASSSLTDLNSYEQYF.

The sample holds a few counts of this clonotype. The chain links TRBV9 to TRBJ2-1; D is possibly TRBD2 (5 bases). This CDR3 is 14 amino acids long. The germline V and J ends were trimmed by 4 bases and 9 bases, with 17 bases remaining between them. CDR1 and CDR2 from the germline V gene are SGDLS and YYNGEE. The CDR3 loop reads CASSLRESWGEQFF. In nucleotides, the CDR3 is TGTGCCAGCAGCCTACGGGAATCTTGGGGTGAGCAGTTCTTC.

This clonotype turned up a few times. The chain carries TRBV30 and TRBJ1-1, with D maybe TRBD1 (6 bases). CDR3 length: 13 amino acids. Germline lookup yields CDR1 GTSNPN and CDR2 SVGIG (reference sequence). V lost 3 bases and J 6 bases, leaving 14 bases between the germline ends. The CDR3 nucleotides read TGTGCCTGGAGCTTAGGGGGATCCGCTGAAGCTTTCTTT. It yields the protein CAWSLGGSAEAFF.